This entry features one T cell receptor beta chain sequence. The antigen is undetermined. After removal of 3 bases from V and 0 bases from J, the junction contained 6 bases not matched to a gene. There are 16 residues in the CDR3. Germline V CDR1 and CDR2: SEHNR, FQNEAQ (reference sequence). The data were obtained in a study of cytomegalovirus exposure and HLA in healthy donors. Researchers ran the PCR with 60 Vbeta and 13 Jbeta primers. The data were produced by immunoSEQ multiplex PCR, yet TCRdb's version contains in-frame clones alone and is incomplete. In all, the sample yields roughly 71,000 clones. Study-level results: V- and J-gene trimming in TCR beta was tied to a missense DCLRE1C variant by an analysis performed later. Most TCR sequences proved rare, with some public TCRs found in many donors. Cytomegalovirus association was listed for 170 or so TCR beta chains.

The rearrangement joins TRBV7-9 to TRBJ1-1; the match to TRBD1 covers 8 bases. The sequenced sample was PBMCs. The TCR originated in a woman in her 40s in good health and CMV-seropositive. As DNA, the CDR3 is TGTGCCAGCAGCTTTTGGACAGGGACCATGAACACTGAAGCTTTCTTT. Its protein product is CASSFWTGTMNTEAFF.